One sample yielded the 32 T cell receptor beta chains listed below, sequenced in a study of blood T cell repertoires in COVID-19. Method: immunoSEQ multiplex PCR; TCRdb's copy keeps in-frame clones and lacks some. The table shows roughly 360,000 clones, with roughly 90% occurring only once. Sequencing was carried out using PBMCs or T cells enriched from blood (not recorded which). The receptors here all came from a woman between 25 and 40 years old with acute COVID-19.

The gene calls are TRBV19 and TRBJ1-6; tentatively, D is TRBD1 (6 bases). The CDR3 is made up of 13 amino acids. The V and J ends lost 3 bases and 11 bases respectively, with 11 bases between them. Germline V CDR1 and CDR2: LNHDA, SQIVND (reference sequence). The CDR3: CASSITGIAPLHF. The CDR3 DNA reads as TGTGCCAGTAGTATTACAGGGATAGCACCCCTCCACTTT.

The chain combines TRBV5-1 with TRBJ2-2, with TRBD1 matching over 7 bases. Germline CDR1 reads SGHRS; CDR2 reads YFSETQ. The ends lost 4 bases at V and 3 bases at J; junction bases unmatched: 6. The length of the CDR3 is 15 residues. CDR3 sequence (DNA): TGCGCCAGCAGCCGACAGGGATTGGACACCGGGGAGCTGTTTTTT. Translating it yields CASSRQGLDTGELFF.

This clone was seen only once. This chain joins TRBV14 and TRBJ2-7; 9 bases fit TRBD2. The germline V gene encodes CDR1 SGHDN and CDR2 FVKESK. Trimming at V came to 4 bases and at J to 7 bases, leaving 11 bases not matched to a gene. The CDR3 sequence is 15 residues long. CDR3 bases: TGTGCCAGCAGCCGCGTGGCGAGCGGGGGGTATGAGCAGTACTTC. This sequence encodes CASSRVASGGYEQYF.

This sequence joins TRBV19 and TRBJ1-5; a possible D gene is TRBD1 (5 bases). This CDR3 is 14 amino acids long. V was pared by 5 bases and J by 5 bases, with 13 bases between. Germline values: CDR1 LNHDA, CDR2 SQIVND (reference sequence). Written as DNA, the CDR3 is TGTGCCAGTAGTCCGCAGGGAAGAGATCAGCCCCAGCATTTT. This codes for CASSPQGRDQPQHF.

This clone was counted between two and nine times. V is TRBV5-1 and J is TRBJ2-1, with TRBD1 identical over 10 bases. Losses at the gene ends were 4 bases for V and 4 bases for J; bases not matched to a gene: 14. CDR3 length: 18 residues. In germline, CDR1 is SGHRS, CDR2 YFSETQ. CDR3 amino acids: CASSRQGAASLIYNEQFF. In nucleotides, the CDR3 is TGCGCCAGCAGCCGACAGGGGGCGGCTAGCCTTATTTACAATGAGCAGTTCTTC.

The gene calls are TRBV5-5 and TRBJ2-2, with 9 bases identical to TRBD1. The J segment lost 4 bases and the V segment lost 1 base, leaving 8 bases of the junction unmatched. The germline V gene has CDR1 SGHKS and CDR2 YYEKEE (reference sequence). CDR3 length equals 17 residues. The DNA of the CDR3 is TGTGCCAGCAGCTTGCTCACGGGACAGGGAGGCACCGGGGAGCTGTTTTTT. Protein sequence: CASSLLTGQGGTGELFF.

This chain joins TRBV7-2 and TRBJ2-3, with D tentatively TRBD2 (7 bases). The CDR3 spans 16 residues. Germline loops: CDR1 SGHTA, CDR2 FQGNSA. Deletions cut 2 bases from V and 4 bases from J, with 16 bases between. The CDR3 sequence: CASSLWGGLGADTQYF. CDR3 nucleotide sequence: TGTGCCAGCAGCTTATGGGGGGGGCTTGGGGCAGATACGCAGTATTTT.

The rearrangement joins TRBV19 to TRBJ1-2; 7 bases fit TRBD1. CDR1 and CDR2 (germline): LNHDA, SQIVND (reference sequence). The trim removed 4 bases at V and 4 bases at J, leaving 6 bases unmatched. The CDR3 loop spans 14 amino acids. CDR3 DNA sequence: TGTGCCAGTAGTAGGGGGGACAGCGGCTATGGCTACACCTTC. Residues: CASSRGDSGYGYTF.

The chain is built from TRBV5-1 and TRBJ2-3; D possibly corresponds to TRBD2 (6 bases). V was clipped by 0 bases and J by 3 bases, with 8 bases between them. CDR1 is SGHRS, CDR2 YFSETQ, per germline. The CDR3 is 14 amino acids. The chain's CDR3 is CASSLGAGTDTQYF. DNA for the CDR3: TGCGCCAGCAGCTTGGGGGCGGGAACAGATACGCAGTATTTT.

The chain combines TRBV6-4 with TRBJ1-2; D call uncertain. V was shortened by 8 bases and J by 4 bases, with 20 bases between the two germline ends. CDR1 and CDR2 from the germline V gene are MRHNA and SNTAGT. The CDR3 loop spans 15 amino acids. The CDR3 region is CASSGTGKYGYGYTF. The CDR3 DNA is TGTGCCAGCTCCGGCACGGGGAAATATGGCTATGGCTACACCTTC.

This rearrangement joins TRBV15 to TRBJ2-7, with 7 bases that match TRBD1. The V segment lost 0 bases and the J segment 2 bases; nucleotides outside the gene matches: 7. Looked up from germline, CDR1 is LNHNV and CDR2 is YYDKDF (reference sequence). This CDR3 has 16 residues. CDR3 DNA sequence: TGTGCCACCAGCAGAGAGGGTGTAGGACAGGCCTACGAGCAGTACTTC. Translating it yields CATSREGVGQAYEQYF.

This sequence joins TRBV29-1 and TRBJ1-4; no clear D gene. CDR1 is SQVTM and CDR2 is ANQGSEA in the germline V gene. V dropped 2 bases and J dropped 4 bases, with 11 bases sitting between them. The CDR3 contains 14 residues. The DNA for the CDR3 is TGCAGCGTTGAATTTACAGAAATTAATGAAAAACTGTTTTTT. It encodes CSVEFTEINEKLFF.

CDR3 residues: CASRVPGQGDYNSPLHF. The CDR3 region has the DNA TGTGCCAGCAGAGTACCGGGACAGGGGGACTATAATTCACCCCTCCACTTT. V gene TRBV6-8 combines with J gene TRBJ1-6; 11 nucleotides agree with TRBD1. The V gene end was trimmed by 6 bases and the J gene end by 3 bases; junction bases not matched to a gene: 7. This CDR3 comprises 17 residues. Germline V gene lookup returns CDR1 MNHGY and CDR2 SAAAGT.

The chain joins TRBV7-3 to TRBJ1-1; D call uncertain. V was clipped by 2 bases and J by 0 bases, with 4 bases between them. The germline gives CDR1 SGHTA, CDR2 FQGTGA. The CDR3 covers 13 residues. CDR3 DNA sequence: TGTGCCAGCAGCTTAGAGGTGAACACTGAAGCTTTCTTT. As protein: CASSLEVNTEAFF.

The genes are TRBV18 and TRBJ2-2, with a weak D call TRBD2 (6 bases). Trimming took 3 bases from V and 5 from J, leaving 7 bases between them. The CDR3 loop spans 13 amino acids. Per the germline V gene, CDR1 is KGHSH and CDR2 is LQKENI. CDR3: CASSPRETGELFF. As DNA, the CDR3 is TGTGCCAGCTCACCTCGGGAGACCGGGGAGCTGTTTTTT.

The table lists this clone with a count of one. The chain employs TRBV8-1 and TRBJ1-2. TRBV8-1 is marked as a pseudogene. This CDR3 comprises 12 residues. CDR3 protein: CGSASAARSGAF. The CDR3 nucleotides are TGTGGCAGTGCATCCGCAGCCCGCTCCGGGGCCTTC.

This chain joins TRBV7-8 and TRBJ1-1; 7 nucleotides align to TRBD1. V was pared by 5 bases and J by 4 bases, with 7 bases of the junction left unmatched. Germline assignment: CDR1 SGHVS and CDR2 FQNEAQ. This CDR3 contains 14 residues. The CDR3 is CASSIRQGSTEAFF. In DNA, the CDR3 is TGTGCCAGCAGCATACGACAGGGTAGCACTGAAGCTTTCTTT.

The rearrangement uses TRBV29-1 and TRBJ2-2; D is perhaps TRBD2 (5 bases). Trimming removed 8 bases at V and 3 bases at J, with 16 bases between. Germline CDR1 SQVTM, CDR2 ANQGSEA. The CDR3 has 14 amino acids. CDR3 nucleotides: TGCAGCTTCCGGGAACCCCCTTACACCGGGGAGCTGTTTTTT. Residues: CSFREPPYTGELFF.

This clone appeared a single time. This rearrangement joins TRBV10-1 to TRBJ1-1; D gene uncertain. CDR3 length equals 13 residues. V was cut by 5 bases and J by 1 base, with 8 bases left in between. The germline gives CDR1 WNHNN, CDR2 SYGVQD (reference sequence). CDR3 DNA sequence: TGCGCCAGCAGTAGCTTTGGGAACACTGAAGCTTTCTTT. Protein product: CASSSFGNTEAFF.

This clone was seen once. This sequence joins TRBV19 and TRBJ1-1, with unresolved D. Trimming removed 3 bases from V and 4 bases from J, with 15 bases in between. The CDR3 has 15 amino acids. Germline V gene lookup returns CDR1 LNHDA and CDR2 SQIVND (reference sequence). The CDR3 DNA sequence: TGTGCCAGTAGTATGGACTTGGGGAGGGCCACTGAAGCTTTCTTT. Its translation is CASSMDLGRATEAFF.

This chain joins TRBV2 and TRBJ2-1; D unclear. The V gene's germline CDR1 is SNHLY and CDR2 FYNNEI. V lost 5 bases to trimming and J lost 4 bases, with 3 bases between them. The CDR3 covers 11 residues. The CDR3 protein is CASSTYNEQFF. CDR3 coding DNA: TGTGCCAGCAGTACTTACAATGAGCAGTTCTTC.

J is TRBJ2-1 and V is TRBV10-3; 12 bases are a match to TRBD2. This CDR3 region has 14 residues. The V gene's germline CDR1 is ENHRY and CDR2 SYGVKD. With 7 bases clipped from V and 6 bases from J, the junction kept 4 bases outside the gene matches. The DNA of the CDR3 is TGTGCCATCAAGCCTAGCGGGGGGGCCAATGAGCAGTTCTTC. This gives the protein CAIKPSGGANEQFF.

The J gene is TRBJ1-1, the V gene TRBV7-4; a weak D match, TRBD1 (5 bases). Germline V gives CDR1 SGHVT, CDR2 SQSDAQ. V was shortened by 5 bases and J by 4 bases, with 8 bases between the two germline ends. The CDR3 loop spans 12 amino acids. Here the CDR3 DNA reads TGTGCCAGCAGCATTCAGGGCACTGAAGCTTTCTTT. Its translation: CASSIQGTEAFF. Based on the CDR3 plus reference TRBV7-4 and TRBJ1-1, the full variable domain is GAGVSQSPRYKVAKRGRDVALRCDSISGHVTLYWYRQTLGQGSEVLTYSQSDAQRDKSGRPSGRFSAERPERSVSTLKIQRTEQGDSAVYLCASSIQGTEAFFGQGTRLTVV.

The rearrangement links TRBV24-1 to TRBJ1-2; possible D gene TRBD1, 6 bases. V gave up 3 bases and J gave up 2 bases, with 12 bases separating them. Per germline, CDR1 KGHDR and CDR2 SFDVKD. This CDR3 has 15 amino acids. As DNA, the CDR3 is TGTGCCACCAGTGATGGGGGCAGGGGCAACTATGGCTACACCTTC. Translated, it gives CATSDGGRGNYGYTF.

The chain links TRBV5-4 to TRBJ1-5, with TRBD1 matching 10 bases. After removal of 3 bases from V and 6 bases from J, the junction contained 3 bases not matched to a gene. Germline V lookup: CDR1 SGHNT, CDR2 YYREEE (reference sequence). This CDR3 has 14 amino acids. CDR3 sequence: CASSSDRGRQPQHF. DNA for the CDR3: TGTGCCAGCAGCTCCGACAGGGGGCGTCAGCCCCAGCATTTT. The full variable domain, with the rest looked up from reference TRBV5-4 and TRBJ1-5, is ETGVTQSPTHLIKTRGQQVTLRCSSQSGHNTVSWYQQALGQGPQFIFQYYREEENGRGNFPPRFSGLQFPNYSSELNVNALELDDSALYLCASSSDRGRQPQHFGDGTRLSIL.

This chain uses TRBV28 with TRBJ2-2; 9 bases fit TRBD2. Unmatched junction bases numbered 6, after V lost 3 bases and J lost 4 bases. This CDR3 is 16 amino acids long. Germline values: CDR1 MDHEN, CDR2 SYDVKM. This CDR3 is CASSFARRGGTGELFF. CDR3 sequence (DNA): TGTGCCAGCAGTTTCGCTAGGCGGGGGGGCACCGGGGAGCTGTTTTTT.

CDR3 loop: CTSSQGSYTVTGSSYEQYF. The CDR3 coding sequence is TGCACCAGCAGCCAAGGATCCTATACAGTTACGGGGAGCTCCTACGAGCAGTACTTC. This rearrangement joins TRBV1 to TRBJ2-7; the table gives TRBD2 as D, unverified against the DNA. TRBV1 has pseudogene status. The CDR3 contains 19 residues.

This clone has just one count. The rearrangement joins TRBV5-1 to TRBJ2-7; 7 nucleotides agree with TRBD1. Losses at the gene ends were 2 bases for V and 0 bases for J; bases not matched to a gene: 5. Per germline, CDR1 SGHRS and CDR2 YFSETQ. The CDR3 runs 15 residues. CDR3: CASSLGGVPSYEQYF. The CDR3 DNA follows: TGCGCCAGCAGCTTAGGGGGCGTACCCTCCTACGAGCAGTACTTC.

V gene TRBV27 combines with J gene TRBJ2-2, with D maybe TRBD1 (6 bases). CDR3 size: 18 residues. CDR1 and CDR2 from the germline V gene are MNHEY and SMNVEV (reference sequence). V lost 1 base to trimming and J lost 1 base, with 16 bases between them. CDR3: CASSLYSGGGGNTGELFF. For the CDR3, the DNA is TGTGCCAGCAGTTTATATTCTGGGGGCGGCGGGAACACCGGGGAGCTGTTTTTT.

This chain links TRBV19 with TRBJ2-2; the match to TRBD1 covers 9 bases. Trimming at V came to 6 bases and at J to 4 bases, leaving 6 bases not matched to a gene. Germline CDR1 and CDR2: LNHDA and SQIVND (reference sequence). The CDR3 is made up of 15 amino acids. CDR3 loop: CASSPGQGPTGELFF. The CDR3 DNA reads TGTGCCAGTAGCCCCGGACAGGGGCCCACCGGGGAGCTGTTTTTT. Together with reference TRBV19 and TRBJ2-2, the CDR3 gives the full variable domain: DGGITQSPKYLFRKEGQNVTLSCEQNLNHDAMYWYRQDPGQGLRLIYYSQIVNDFQKGDIAEGYSVSREKKESFPLTVTSAQKNPTAFYLCASSPGQGPTGELFFGEGSRLTVL.

The V call is TRBV12-3 or TRBV12-4, the J call TRBJ1-6; TRBD1 matches at 7 bases. This CDR3 region has 13 residues. The V and J ends lost 2 bases and 9 bases, in that order; junction bases with no gene match: 1. DNA for the CDR3: TGTGCCAGCAGTTTAAGGGACAGTTCACCCCTCCACTTT. Translating it yields CASSLRDSSPLHF.

CDR3 residues: CASTGRGGIEKLFF. CDR3 DNA sequence: TGTGCCAGCACCGGAAGGGGGGGGATTGAAAAACTGTTTTTT. The chain combines TRBV2 with TRBJ1-4; maybe TRBD1 (6 bases). CDR3 length: 14 amino acids. V was clipped by 7 bases and J by 7 bases, with 16 bases between them. Germline lookup yields CDR1 SNHLY and CDR2 FYNNEI.